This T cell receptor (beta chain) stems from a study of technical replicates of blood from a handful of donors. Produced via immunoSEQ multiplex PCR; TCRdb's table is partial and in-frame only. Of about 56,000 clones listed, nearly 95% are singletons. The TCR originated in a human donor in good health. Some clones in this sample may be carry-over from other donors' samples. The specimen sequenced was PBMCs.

The CDR3 DNA reads TGTGCCAGCAGCTTCGGGACAGGGAACTATGGCTACACCTTC. Amino acid sequence: CASSFGTGNYGYTF. The genes are TRBV5-4 and TRBJ1-2; 9 bases are a match to TRBD1. CDR1 and CDR2 from the germline V gene are SGHNT and YYREEE (reference sequence). CDR3 length equals 14 residues. Trimming cost V 2 bases and J 2 bases; bases outside gene matches: 1.